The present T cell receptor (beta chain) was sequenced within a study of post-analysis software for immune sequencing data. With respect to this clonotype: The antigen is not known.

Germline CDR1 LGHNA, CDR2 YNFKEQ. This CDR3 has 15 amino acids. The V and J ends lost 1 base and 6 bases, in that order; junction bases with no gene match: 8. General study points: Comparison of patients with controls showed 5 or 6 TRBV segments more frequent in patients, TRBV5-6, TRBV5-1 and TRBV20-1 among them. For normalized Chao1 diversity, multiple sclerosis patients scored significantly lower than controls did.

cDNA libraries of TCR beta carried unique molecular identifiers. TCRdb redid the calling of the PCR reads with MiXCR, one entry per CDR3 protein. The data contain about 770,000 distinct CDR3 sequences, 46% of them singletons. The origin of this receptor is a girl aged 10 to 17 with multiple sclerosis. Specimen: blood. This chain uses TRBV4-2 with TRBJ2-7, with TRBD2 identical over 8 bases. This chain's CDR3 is CASSQGLLAESEQYF. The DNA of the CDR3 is TGTGCCAGCAGCCAAGGCCTACTAGCGGAGTCCGAGCAGTACTTC.